This T cell receptor (beta chain) was profiled in a study of T-cell memory formation after mild COVID-19. Germline CDR1 and CDR2: SEHNR and FQNEAQ (reference sequence). V was trimmed by 5 bases and J by 1 base, leaving 8 bases between them. The CDR3 length is 13 residues. This clonotype was observed a few times. The target antigen is unknown. Findings and caveats of the study: Contracting clones from day 15 to 85 had balanced CD4/CD8; later expanders favoured CD4+. Mainly CM and EM harbored the contracting CD4+ clones; mainly EMRA harbored the CD8+ ones. For second-wave clones that peaked at day 37, SARS-CoV-2 specificity went unverified.

Using constant-segment primers, 5'RACE produced TCR alpha and TCR beta cDNA libraries carrying sample barcodes and UMIs. Each CDR3 protein is one row after TCRdb ran MiXCR on the 5' RACE reads. The table lists about 180,000 distinct CDR3 sequences, 16% of them singletons. The rearrangement uses TRBV7-9 and TRBJ1-1; D not resolved. This sequence originates from an adult woman who had mild COVID-19 (a few samples of this study predate the infection). Cell type and time point are not known. Input material: PBMCs or a T cell subset sorted from them (not recorded which). The CDR3 protein is CASSGLGNTEAFF. The DNA of the CDR3 is TGTGCCAGCAGCGGCTTGGGGAACACTGAAGCTTTCTTT.